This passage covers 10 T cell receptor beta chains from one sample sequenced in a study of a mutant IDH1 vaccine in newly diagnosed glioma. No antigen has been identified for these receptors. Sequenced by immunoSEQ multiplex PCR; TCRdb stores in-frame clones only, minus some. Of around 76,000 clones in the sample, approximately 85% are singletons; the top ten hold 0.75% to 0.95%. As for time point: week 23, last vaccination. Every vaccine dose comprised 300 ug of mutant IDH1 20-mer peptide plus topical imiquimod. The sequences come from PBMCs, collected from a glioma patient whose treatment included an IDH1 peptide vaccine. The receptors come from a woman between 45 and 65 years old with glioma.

As DNA, the CDR3 is TGCAGTGCTAGCCCCATCTACGAGCAGTACTTC. Translating it yields CSASPIYEQYF. The J gene is TRBJ2-5, the V gene TRBV20-1, with D uncertain. The DNA end favors TRBJ2-7, so the J call may be wrong. The CDR3 is 11 residues long. Germline V lookup: CDR1 DFQATT, CDR2 SNEGSKA (reference sequence).

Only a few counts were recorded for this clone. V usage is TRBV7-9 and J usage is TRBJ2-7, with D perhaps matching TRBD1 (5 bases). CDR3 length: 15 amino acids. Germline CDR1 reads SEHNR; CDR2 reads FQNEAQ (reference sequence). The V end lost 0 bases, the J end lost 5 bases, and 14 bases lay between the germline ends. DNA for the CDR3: TGTGCCAGCAGCTTAGCTCAGGGTATGCTAAACGAGCAGTACTTC. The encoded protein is CASSLAQGMLNEQYF.

Here the CDR3 DNA reads TGTGCCAGCTCACTTATGGACGGTTTCTACGAGCAGTACTTC. Amino acids: CASSLMDGFYEQYF. V usage is TRBV18 and J usage is TRBJ2-7; no definite D call. Germline-derived CDR1 and CDR2 are KGHSH and LQKENI. V lost 4 bases and J lost 3, with 13 bases in between. The length of the CDR3 is 14 residues. The whole variable domain, filled in from reference TRBV18 and TRBJ2-7, reads NAGVMQNPRHLVRRRGQEARLRCSPMKGHSHVYWYRQLPEEGLKFMVYLQKENIIDESGMPKERFSAEFPKEGPSILRIQQVVRGDSAAYFCASSLMDGFYEQYFGPGTRLTVT.

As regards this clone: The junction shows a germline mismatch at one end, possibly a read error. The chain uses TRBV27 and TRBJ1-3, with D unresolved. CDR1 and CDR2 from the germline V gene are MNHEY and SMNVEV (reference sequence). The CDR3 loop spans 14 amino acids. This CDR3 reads CASTNTVSANTIYF. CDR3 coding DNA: TGTGCCAGCACCAACACGGTCTCTGCAAACACCATATATTTT.

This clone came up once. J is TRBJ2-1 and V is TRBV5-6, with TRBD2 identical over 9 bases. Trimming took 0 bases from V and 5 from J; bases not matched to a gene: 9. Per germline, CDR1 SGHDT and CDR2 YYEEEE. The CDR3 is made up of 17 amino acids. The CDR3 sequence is CASSLAPLTSGHNEQFF. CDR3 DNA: TGTGCCAGCAGCTTGGCTCCACTAACTAGCGGGCACAATGAGCAGTTCTTC.

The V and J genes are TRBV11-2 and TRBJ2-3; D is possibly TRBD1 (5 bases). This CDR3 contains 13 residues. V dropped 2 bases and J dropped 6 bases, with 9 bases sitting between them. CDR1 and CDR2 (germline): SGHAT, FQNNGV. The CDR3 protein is CASSLQGWDTQYF. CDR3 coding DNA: TGTGCCAGCAGCTTACAGGGTTGGGATACGCAGTATTTT.

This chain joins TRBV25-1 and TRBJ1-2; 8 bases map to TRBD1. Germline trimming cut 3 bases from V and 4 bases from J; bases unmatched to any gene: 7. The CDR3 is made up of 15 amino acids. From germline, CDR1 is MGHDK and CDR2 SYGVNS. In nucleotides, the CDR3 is TGTGCCAGCAGTGATTCAGGGGGCCCCATCTATGGCTACACCTTC. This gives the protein CASSDSGGPIYGYTF.

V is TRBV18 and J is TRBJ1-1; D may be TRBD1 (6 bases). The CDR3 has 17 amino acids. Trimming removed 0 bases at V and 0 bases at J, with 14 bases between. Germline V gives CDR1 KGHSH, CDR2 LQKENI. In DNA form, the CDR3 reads TGTGCCAGCTCACCACCGAACAGGGTGACCATGAACACTGAAGCTTTCTTT. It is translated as CASSPPNRVTMNTEAFF.

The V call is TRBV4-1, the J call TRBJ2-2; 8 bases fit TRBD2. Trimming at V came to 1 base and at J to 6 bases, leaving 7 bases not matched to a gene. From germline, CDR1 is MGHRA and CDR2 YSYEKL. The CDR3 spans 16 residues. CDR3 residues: CASSQGPGRGAGELFF. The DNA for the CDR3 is TGCGCCAGCAGCCAAGGCCCCGGGAGGGGTGCCGGGGAGCTGTTTTTT.

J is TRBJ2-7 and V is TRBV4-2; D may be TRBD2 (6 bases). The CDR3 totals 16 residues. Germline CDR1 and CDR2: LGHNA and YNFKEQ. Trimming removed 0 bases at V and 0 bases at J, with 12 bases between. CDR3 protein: CASSQDLAAHSYEQYF. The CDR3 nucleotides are TGTGCCAGCAGCCAAGATTTAGCGGCCCACTCCTACGAGCAGTACTTC.